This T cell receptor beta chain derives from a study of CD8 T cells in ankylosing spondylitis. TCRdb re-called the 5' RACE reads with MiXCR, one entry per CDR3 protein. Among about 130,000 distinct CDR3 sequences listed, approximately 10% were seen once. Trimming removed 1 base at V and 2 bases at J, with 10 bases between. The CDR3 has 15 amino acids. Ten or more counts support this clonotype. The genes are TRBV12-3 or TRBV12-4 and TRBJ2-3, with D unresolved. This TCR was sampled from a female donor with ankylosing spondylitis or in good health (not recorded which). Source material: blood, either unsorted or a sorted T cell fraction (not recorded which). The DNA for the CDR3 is TGTGCCAGCAGTTTAGGAGGACGAGTCACAGATACGCAGTATTTT. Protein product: CASSLGGRVTDTQYF.